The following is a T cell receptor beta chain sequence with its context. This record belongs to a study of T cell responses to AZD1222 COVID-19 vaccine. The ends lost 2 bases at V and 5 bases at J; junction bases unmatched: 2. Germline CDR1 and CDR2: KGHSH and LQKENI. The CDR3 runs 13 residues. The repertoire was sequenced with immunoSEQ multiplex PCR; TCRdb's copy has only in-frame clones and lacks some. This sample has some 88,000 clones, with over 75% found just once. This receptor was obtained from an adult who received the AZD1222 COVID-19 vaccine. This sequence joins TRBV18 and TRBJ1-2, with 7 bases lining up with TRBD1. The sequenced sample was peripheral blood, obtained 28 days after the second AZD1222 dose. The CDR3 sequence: CASSPAGGYGYTF. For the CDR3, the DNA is TGTGCCAGCTCACCAGCAGGGGGTTATGGCTACACCTTC.